This T cell receptor (beta chain) appears in the sequencing data of a study of vaccination and CD4 T cells after COVID-19. The study, taken as a whole, reports: Looking at convalescent patients, 304 of their 307 vaccine-specific clones were spike mono-reactive.

The CDR3 totals 15 residues. V was shortened by 7 bases and J by 1 base, with 15 bases between the two germline ends. Germline loops: CDR1 LNHDA, CDR2 SQIVND (reference sequence). For this clonotype: Its antigen is as yet unknown.

The assay that was used to sequence DNA from cultured CD4+ T cells was the Oncomine TCR Beta short-read assay. TCRdb used MiXCR to reprocess the PCR reads, holding one entry per CDR3 protein. Altogether about 4,000 distinct CDR3 sequences are present, about two fifths being singletons, with the ten largest covering 25% to 30%. Treatment in this sample: approximately 9-day PBMC culture with coronavirus spike peptide pools or control peptides (ViraFEST assay). This TCR was recovered from a human donor who had recovered from COVID-19. Sequenced material: CD4+ T cells from blood, cultured in vitro. The chain is built from TRBV19 and TRBJ2-3, with D possibly matching TRBD2 (6 bases). CDR3 in DNA: TGTGCCAGTATCCGATTAGCGGAGGGCACAGATACGCAGTATTTT. It encodes CASIRLAEGTDTQYF.